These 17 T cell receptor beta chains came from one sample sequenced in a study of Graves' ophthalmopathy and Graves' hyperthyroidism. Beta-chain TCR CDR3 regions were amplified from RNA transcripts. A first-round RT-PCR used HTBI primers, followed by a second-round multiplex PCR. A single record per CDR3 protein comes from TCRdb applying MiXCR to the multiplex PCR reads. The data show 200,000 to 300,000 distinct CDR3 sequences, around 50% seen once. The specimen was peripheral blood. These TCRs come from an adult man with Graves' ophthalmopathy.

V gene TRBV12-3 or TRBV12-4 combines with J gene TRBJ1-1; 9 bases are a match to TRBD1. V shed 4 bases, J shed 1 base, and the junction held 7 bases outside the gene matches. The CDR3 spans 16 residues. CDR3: CASSSPGQGRNTEAFF. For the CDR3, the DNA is TGTGCCAGCAGTTCCCCGGGACAGGGTAGGAACACTGAAGCTTTCTTT.

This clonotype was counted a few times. CDR3 sequence: CASSYSFVMQGFAEAFF. The CDR3 coding sequence is TGTGCCAGCAGTTACTCGTTCGTTATGCAGGGTTTCGCTGAAGCTTTCTTT. The J gene is TRBJ1-1, the V gene TRBV6-5, with D perhaps TRBD1 (5 bases). Looked up from germline, CDR1 is MNHEY and CDR2 is SVGAGI. V was clipped by 0 bases and J by 6 bases, with 20 bases between them. The CDR3 has 17 residues.

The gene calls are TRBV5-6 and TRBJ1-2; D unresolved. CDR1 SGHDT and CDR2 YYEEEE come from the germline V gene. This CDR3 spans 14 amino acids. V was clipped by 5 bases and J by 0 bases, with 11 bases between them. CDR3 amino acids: CASRSPKANYGYTF. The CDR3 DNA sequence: TGTGCCAGCAGATCCCCCAAAGCTAACTATGGCTACACCTTC.

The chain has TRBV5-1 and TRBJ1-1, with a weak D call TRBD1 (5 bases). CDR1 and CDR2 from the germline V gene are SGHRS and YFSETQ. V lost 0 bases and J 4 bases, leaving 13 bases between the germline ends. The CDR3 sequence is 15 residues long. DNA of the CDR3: TGCGCCAGCAGCTTGGCTCGGGGGATGAGCACTGAAGCTTTCTTT. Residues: CASSLARGMSTEAFF. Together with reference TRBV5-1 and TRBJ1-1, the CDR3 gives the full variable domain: KAGVTQTPRYLIKTRGQQVTLSCSPISGHRSVSWYQQTPGQGLQFLFEYFSETQRNKGNFPGRFSGRQFSNSRSEMNVSTLELGDSALYLCASSLARGMSTEAFFGQGTRLTVV.

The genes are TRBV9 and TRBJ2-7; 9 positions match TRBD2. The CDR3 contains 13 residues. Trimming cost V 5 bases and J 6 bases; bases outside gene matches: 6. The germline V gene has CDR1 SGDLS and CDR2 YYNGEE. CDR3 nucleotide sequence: TGTGCCAGCAGTGCGGGGGGGGAAGCCGAGCAGTACTTC. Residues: CASSAGGEAEQYF.

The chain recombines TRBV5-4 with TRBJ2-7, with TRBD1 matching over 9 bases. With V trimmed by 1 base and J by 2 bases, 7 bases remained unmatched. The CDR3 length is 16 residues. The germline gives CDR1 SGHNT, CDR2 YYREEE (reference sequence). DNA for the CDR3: TGTGCCAGCAGCTTGACAGGGGGCCGGGGGCCCTACGAGCAGTACTTC. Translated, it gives CASSLTGGRGPYEQYF.

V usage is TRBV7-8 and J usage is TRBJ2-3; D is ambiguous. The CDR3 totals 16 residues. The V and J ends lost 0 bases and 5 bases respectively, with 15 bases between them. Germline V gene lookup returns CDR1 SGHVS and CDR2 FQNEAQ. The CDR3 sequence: CASSLARGSSGDTQYF. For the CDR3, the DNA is TGTGCCAGCAGCTTAGCGCGTGGGTCTTCCGGAGATACGCAGTATTTT.

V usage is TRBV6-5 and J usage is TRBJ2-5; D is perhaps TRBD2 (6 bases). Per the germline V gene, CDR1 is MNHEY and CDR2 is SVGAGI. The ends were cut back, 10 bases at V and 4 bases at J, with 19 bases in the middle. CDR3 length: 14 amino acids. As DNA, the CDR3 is TGTGCCACCGGTTCGGGGGTCGTCGGAGAGACCCAGTACTTC. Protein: CATGSGVVGETQYF.

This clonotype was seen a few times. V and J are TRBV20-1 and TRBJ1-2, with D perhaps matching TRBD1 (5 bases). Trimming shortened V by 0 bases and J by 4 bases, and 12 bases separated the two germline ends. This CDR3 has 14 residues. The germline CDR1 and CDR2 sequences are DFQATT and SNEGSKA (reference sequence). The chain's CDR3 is CSARDRGTGYGYTF. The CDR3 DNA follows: TGCAGTGCTAGAGACCGGGGGACGGGCTATGGCTACACCTTC.

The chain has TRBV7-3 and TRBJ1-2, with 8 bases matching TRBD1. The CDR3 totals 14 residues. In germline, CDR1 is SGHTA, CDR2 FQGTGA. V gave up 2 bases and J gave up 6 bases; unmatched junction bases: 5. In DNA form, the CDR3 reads TGTGCCAGCAGCTTATTAGGACAGGGCGATGGCTACACCTTC. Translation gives CASSLLGQGDGYTF.

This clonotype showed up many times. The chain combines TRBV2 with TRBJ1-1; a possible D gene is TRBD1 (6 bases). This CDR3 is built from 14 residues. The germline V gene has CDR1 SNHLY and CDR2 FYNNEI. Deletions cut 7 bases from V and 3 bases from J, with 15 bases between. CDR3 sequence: CASNTRGMDTEAFF. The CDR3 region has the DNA TGTGCCAGCAATACCAGGGGTATGGACACTGAAGCTTTCTTT. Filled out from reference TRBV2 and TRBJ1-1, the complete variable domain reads EPEVTQTPSHQVTQMGQEVILRCVPISNHLYFYWYRQILGQKVEFLVSFYNNEISEKSEIFDDQFSVERPDGSNFTLKIRSTKLEDSAMYFCASNTRGMDTEAFFGQGTRLTVV.

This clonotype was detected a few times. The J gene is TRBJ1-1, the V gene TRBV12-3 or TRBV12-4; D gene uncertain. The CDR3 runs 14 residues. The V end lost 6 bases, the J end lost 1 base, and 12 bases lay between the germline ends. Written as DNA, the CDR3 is TGTGCCAGCAGCCTCCTACAGCCGAACACTGAAGCTTTCTTT. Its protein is CASSLLQPNTEAFF.

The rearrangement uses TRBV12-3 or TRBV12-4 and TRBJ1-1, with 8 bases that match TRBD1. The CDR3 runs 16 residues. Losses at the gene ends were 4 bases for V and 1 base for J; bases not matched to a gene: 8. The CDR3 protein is CASSSPGQATNTEAFF. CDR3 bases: TGTGCCAGCAGTTCCCCGGGACAGGCGACGAACACTGAAGCTTTCTTT.

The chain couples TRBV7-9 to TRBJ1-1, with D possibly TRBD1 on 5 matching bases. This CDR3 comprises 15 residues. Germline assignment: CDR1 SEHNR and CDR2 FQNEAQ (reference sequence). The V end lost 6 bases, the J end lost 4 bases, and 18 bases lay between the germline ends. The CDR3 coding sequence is TGTGCCAGCAGTTTATTCCGGGGCCGTGGCACTGAAGCTTTCTTT. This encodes CASSLFRGRGTEAFF.

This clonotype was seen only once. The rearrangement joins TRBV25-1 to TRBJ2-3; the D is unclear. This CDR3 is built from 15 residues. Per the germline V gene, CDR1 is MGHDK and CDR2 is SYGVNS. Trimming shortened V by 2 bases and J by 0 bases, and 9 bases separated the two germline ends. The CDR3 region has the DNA TGTGCCAGCAGTGAAGTATCGACTAGCACAGATACGCAGTATTTT. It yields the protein CASSEVSTSTDTQYF.

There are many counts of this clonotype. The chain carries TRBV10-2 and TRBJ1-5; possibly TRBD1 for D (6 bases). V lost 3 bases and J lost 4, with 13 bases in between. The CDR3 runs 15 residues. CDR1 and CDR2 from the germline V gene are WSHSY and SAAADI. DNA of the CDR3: TGCGCCAGCAGTGAAAGGGGGATTCGGAATCAGCCCCAGCATTTT. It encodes CASSERGIRNQPQHF.

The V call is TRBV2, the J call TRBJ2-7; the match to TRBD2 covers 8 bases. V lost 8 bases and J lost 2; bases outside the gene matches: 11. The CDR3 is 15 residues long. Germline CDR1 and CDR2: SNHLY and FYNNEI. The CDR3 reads CASGPASGLTYEQYF. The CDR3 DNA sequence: TGTGCCAGCGGCCCCGCTAGCGGGCTTACCTACGAGCAGTACTTC. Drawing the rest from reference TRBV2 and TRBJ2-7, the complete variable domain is EPEVTQTPSHQVTQMGQEVILRCVPISNHLYFYWYRQILGQKVEFLVSFYNNEISEKSEIFDDQFSVERPDGSNFTLKIRSTKLEDSAMYFCASGPASGLTYEQYFGPGTRLTVT.